Below, 8 T cell receptor beta chains from the same sample are listed, as sequenced in a study of T cells in Graves' hyperthyroidism and ophthalmopathy. RNA transcripts served as the template for amplifying TCR beta CDR3 regions. When the TCR CDR3 underwent first-round RT-PCR, the HTBI primer set was used. A single record per CDR3 protein comes from TCRdb applying MiXCR to the multiplex PCR reads. Of about 290,000 distinct CDR3 sequences in the sample, approximately 17% were seen once. The sequencing sample was made of blood. These TCRs come from a woman in her sixties with Graves' ophthalmopathy.

This clonotype was recorded at least ten times. DNA of the CDR3: TGTGCCAGCAACCAAGAAAGGGACAGGGCCACCGGGGAGCTGTTTTTT. This translates into CASNQERDRATGELFF. This sequence joins TRBV6-1 and TRBJ2-2; TRBD1 matches at 9 bases. The J segment lost 4 bases and the V segment lost 7 bases, leaving 10 bases of the junction unmatched. Germline values: CDR1 MNHNS, CDR2 SASEGT. The CDR3 covers 16 residues.

This clonotype was detected ten times or more. This rearrangement joins TRBV25-1 to TRBJ2-7; 10 nucleotides line up with TRBD1. The CDR3 loop spans 15 amino acids. CDR1 and CDR2 from the germline V gene are MGHDK and SYGVNS. After removal of 3 bases from V and 2 bases from J, the junction contained 4 bases not matched to a gene. For the CDR3, the DNA is TGTGCCAGCAGTGATCCGGGACAGGGGACCTACGAGCAGTACTTC. Protein product: CASSDPGQGTYEQYF.

As concerns this clonotype: This may be a read error: a much more frequent sequence differs by one nucleotide. This sequence joins TRBV5-1 and TRBJ1-2; D is unresolved. The CDR3 is 15 amino acids. Trimming pared 7 bases from V and 4 bases from J, leaving 20 bases between. Germline V lookup: CDR1 SGHRS, CDR2 YFSETQ. CDR3 DNA: TGCGCCAGCGGCCAACGGACCAAGGCGGGCTATGGCTACACCTTC. It translates to CASGQRTKAGYGYTF.

This clonotype was recorded a few times. This chain uses TRBV24-1 with TRBJ2-3; possibly TRBD1 or TRBD2 for D (5 bases each). V gave up 1 base and J gave up 1 base, with 14 bases separating them. The CDR3 sequence is 17 residues long. The germline V gene has CDR1 KGHDR and CDR2 SFDVKD. The CDR3 sequence is CATSDLGSGRGTDTQYF. CDR3 nucleotide sequence: TGTGCCACCAGTGATTTAGGGTCGGGGCGCGGCACAGATACGCAGTATTTT.

This clonotype was counted many times. This chain connects TRBV7-2 to TRBJ2-7; D is ambiguous. CDR3 length: 14 residues. The germline gives CDR1 SGHTA, CDR2 FQGNSA. V dropped 1 base and J dropped 4 bases, with 11 bases sitting between them. CDR3 residues: CASSLGGMVYEQYF. DNA of the CDR3: TGTGCCAGCAGCTTAGGGGGTATGGTGTACGAGCAGTACTTC.

The rearrangement joins TRBV7-2 to TRBJ1-5; tentative D call: TRBD1 (5 bases). The CDR3 contains 13 residues. V lost 6 bases and J lost 7, with 13 bases in between. CDR1 is SGHTA and CDR2 is FQGNSA in the germline V gene. The CDR3 DNA sequence: TGTGCCAGCAGTCAACACCGGGGGCAGCCCCAGCATTTT. It yields the protein CASSQHRGQPQHF. Full variable domain (missing parts from reference TRBV7-2 and TRBJ1-5): GAGVSQSPSNKVTEKGKDVELRCDPISGHTALYWYRQSLGQGLEFLIYFQGNSAPDKSGLPSDRFSAERTGGSVSTLTIQRTQQEDSAVYLCASSQHRGQPQHFGDGTRLSIL.

This clonotype has a count of ten or more. The chain joins TRBV5-1 to TRBJ2-7; the D gene is possibly TRBD2 (6 bases). The CDR3 sequence is 17 residues long. Looked up from germline, CDR1 is SGHRS and CDR2 is YFSETQ. V lost 0 bases and J 3 bases, leaving 19 bases between the germline ends. CDR3 protein: CASSLDLRDSTLYEQYF. CDR3 sequence (DNA): TGCGCCAGCAGCTTGGACCTCCGGGACTCCACCCTCTACGAGCAGTACTTC.

The CDR3, as DNA: TGCAGTGCTAGAGATGCGGCCTTGGGGGGCAATAATTCACCCCTCCACTTT. It specifies CSARDAALGGNNSPLHF. The chain employs TRBV20-1 and TRBJ1-6; tentative D call: TRBD1 (6 bases). Germline lookup yields CDR1 DFQATT and CDR2 SNEGSKA (reference sequence). The length of the CDR3 is 17 residues. The V and J ends lost 0 bases and 5 bases respectively, with 17 bases between them.